This T cell receptor beta chain was captured by sequencing in a study of T cell responses to AZD1222 COVID-19 vaccine. Germline V gene sequence: CDR1 SQVTM, CDR2 ANQGSEA. This CDR3 spans 13 amino acids. V dropped 6 bases and J dropped 3; count of bases not matched to a gene: 4. Sequenced by immunoSEQ multiplex PCR; TCRdb stores in-frame clones only, minus some. This sample yields about 180,000 clones, of which 70% to 90% are seen a single time; roughly a quarter belongs to the top ten. The sequence derives from an adult who received the AZD1222 COVID-19 vaccine. This sample comprised peripheral blood, obtained 28 days after the second AZD1222 dose. The chain combines TRBV29-1 with TRBJ1-2; 10 bases are shared with TRBD1. DNA for the CDR3: TGCAGCGTGACAGGGGGCGGTGACTATGGCTACACCTTC. It yields the protein CSVTGGGDYGYTF.